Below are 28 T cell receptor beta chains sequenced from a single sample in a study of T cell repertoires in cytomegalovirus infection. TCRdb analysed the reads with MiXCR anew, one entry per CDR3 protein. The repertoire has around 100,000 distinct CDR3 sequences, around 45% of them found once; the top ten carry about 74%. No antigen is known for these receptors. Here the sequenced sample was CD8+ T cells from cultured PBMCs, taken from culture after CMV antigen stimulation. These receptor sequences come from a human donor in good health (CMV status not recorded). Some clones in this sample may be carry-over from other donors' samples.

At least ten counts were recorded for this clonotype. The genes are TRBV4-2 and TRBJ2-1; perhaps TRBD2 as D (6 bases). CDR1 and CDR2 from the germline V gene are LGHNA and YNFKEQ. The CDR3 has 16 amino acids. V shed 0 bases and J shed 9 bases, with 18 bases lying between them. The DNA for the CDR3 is TGTGCCAGCAGCCAAGAACAGGCGGCTAGCGTCGGTGAGCAGTTCTTC. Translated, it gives CASSQEQAASVGEQFF.

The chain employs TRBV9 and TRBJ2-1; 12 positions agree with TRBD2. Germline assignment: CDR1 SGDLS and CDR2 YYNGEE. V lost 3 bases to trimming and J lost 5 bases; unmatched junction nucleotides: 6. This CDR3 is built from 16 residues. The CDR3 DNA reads TGTGCCAGCAGCGGACCGACTAGCGGGGGTAACAATGAGCAGTTCTTC. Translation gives CASSGPTSGGNNEQFF.

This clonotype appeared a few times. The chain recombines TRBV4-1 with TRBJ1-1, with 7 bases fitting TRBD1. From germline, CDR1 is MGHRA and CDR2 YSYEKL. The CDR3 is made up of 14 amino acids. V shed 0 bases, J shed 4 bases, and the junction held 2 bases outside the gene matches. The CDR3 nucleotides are TGCGCCAGCAGCCAAGAGTCAGGGGGCACTGAAGCTTTCTTT. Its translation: CASSQESGGTEAFF.

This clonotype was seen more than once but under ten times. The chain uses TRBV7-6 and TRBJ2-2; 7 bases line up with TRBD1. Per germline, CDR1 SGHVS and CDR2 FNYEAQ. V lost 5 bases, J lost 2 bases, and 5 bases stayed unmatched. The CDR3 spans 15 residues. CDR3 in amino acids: CASSTGTANTGELFF. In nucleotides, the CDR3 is TGTGCCAGCAGCACCGGGACAGCCAACACCGGGGAGCTGTTTTTT.

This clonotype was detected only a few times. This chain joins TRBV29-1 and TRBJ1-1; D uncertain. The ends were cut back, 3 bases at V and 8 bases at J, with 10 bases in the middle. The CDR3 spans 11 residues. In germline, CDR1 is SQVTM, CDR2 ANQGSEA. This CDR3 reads CSVDLDGEAFF. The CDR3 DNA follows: TGCAGCGTTGACTTGGACGGAGAAGCTTTCTTT.

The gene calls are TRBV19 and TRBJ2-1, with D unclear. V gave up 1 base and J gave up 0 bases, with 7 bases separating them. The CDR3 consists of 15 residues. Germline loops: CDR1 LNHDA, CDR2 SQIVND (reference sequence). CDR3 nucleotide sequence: TGTGCCAGTAGTATAGCACAGAACTCCTACAATGAGCAGTTCTTC. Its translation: CASSIAQNSYNEQFF.

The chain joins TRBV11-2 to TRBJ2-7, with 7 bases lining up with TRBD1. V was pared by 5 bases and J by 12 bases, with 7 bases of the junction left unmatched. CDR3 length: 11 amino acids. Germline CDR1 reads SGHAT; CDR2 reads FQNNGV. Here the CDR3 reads CASSRQGRLYF. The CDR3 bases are TGTGCCAGCAGCAGACAGGGCCGATTGTACTTC.

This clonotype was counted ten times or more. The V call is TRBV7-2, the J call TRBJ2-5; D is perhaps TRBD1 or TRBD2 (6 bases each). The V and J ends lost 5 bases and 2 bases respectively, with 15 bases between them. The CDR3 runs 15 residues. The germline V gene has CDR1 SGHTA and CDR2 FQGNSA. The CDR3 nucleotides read TGTGCCAGCAGCCGCGGAGGGGGGCGTCAAGAGACCCAGTACTTC. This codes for CASSRGGGRQETQYF.

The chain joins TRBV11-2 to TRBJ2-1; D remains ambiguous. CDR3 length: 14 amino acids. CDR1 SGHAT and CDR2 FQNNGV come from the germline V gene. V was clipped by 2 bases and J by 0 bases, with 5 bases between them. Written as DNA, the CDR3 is TGTGCCAGCAGCTTACAGGTCTCCTACAATGAGCAGTTCTTC. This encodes CASSLQVSYNEQFF.

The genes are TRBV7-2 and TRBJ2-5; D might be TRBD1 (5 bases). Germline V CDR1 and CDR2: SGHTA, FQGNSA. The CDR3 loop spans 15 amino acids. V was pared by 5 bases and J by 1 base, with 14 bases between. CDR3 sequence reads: CASSPPRQIQETQYF. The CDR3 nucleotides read TGTGCCAGCAGCCCCCCCCGACAGATCCAAGAGACCCAGTACTTC.

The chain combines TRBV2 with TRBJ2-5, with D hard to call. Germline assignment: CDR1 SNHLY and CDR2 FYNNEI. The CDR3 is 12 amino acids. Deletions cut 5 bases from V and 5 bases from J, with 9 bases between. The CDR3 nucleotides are TGTGCCAGCAGTTCTCCTCCGGAGACCCAGTACTTC. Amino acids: CASSSPPETQYF.

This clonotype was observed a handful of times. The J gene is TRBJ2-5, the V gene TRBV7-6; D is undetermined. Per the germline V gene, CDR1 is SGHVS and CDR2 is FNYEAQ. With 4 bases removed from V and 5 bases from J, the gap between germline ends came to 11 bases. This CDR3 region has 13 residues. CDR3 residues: CASSSPWIETQYF. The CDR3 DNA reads TGTGCCAGCAGCTCCCCGTGGATTGAGACCCAGTACTTC.

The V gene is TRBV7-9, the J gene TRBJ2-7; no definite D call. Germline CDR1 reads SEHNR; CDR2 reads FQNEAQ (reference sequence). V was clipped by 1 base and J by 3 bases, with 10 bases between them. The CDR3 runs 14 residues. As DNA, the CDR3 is TGTGCCAGCAGCTTAGATTATGGTGGCTACGAGCAGTACTTC. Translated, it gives CASSLDYGGYEQYF. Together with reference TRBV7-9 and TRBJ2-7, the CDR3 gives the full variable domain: DTGVSQNPRHKITKRGQNVTFRCDPISEHNRLYWYRQTLGQGPEFLTYFQNEAQLEKSRLLSDRFSAERPKGSFSTLEIQRTEQGDSAMYLCASSLDYGGYEQYFGPGTRLTVT.

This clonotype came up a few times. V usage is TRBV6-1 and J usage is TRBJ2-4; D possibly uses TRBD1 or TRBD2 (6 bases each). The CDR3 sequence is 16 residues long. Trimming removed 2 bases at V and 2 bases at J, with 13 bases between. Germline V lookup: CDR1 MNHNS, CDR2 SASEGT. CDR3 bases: TGTGCCAGCAGTGAATTGTGGGGGGCGACCAAAAACATTCAGTACTTC. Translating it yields CASSELWGATKNIQYF.

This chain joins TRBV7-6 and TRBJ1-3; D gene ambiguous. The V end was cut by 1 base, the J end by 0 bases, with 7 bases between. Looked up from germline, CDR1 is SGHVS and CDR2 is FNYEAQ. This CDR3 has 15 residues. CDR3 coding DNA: TGTGCCAGCAGCTTAGGACTCGGCTCTGGAAACACCATATATTTT. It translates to CASSLGLGSGNTIYF.

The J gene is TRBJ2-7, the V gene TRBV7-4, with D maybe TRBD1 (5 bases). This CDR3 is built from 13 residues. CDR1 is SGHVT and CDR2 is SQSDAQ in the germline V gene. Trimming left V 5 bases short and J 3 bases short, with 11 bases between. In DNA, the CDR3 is TGTGCCAGCAGCAGACAGAACTACTACGAGCAGTACTTC. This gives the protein CASSRQNYYEQYF.

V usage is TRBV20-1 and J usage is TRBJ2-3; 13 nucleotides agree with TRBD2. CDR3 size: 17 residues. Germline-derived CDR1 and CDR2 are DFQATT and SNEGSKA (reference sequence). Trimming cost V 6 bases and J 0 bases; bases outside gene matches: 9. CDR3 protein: CSATPGTSGVSTDTQYF. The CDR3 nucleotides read TGCAGTGCAACCCCCGGGACTAGCGGGGTTAGCACAGATACGCAGTATTTT.

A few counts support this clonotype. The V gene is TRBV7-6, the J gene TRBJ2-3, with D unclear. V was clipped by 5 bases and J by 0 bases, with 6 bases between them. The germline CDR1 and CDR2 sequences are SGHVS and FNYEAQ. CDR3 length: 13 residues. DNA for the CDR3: TGTGCCAGCAGCCTGGGGAGCACAGATACGCAGTATTTT. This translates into CASSLGSTDTQYF.

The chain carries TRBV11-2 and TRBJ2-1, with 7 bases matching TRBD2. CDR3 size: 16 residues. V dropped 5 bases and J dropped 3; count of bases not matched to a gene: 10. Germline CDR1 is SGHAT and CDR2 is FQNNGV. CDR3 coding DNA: TGTGCCAGCAGCACCCAGCGGGGTTCGCTCTACAATGAGCAGTTCTTC. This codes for CASSTQRGSLYNEQFF.

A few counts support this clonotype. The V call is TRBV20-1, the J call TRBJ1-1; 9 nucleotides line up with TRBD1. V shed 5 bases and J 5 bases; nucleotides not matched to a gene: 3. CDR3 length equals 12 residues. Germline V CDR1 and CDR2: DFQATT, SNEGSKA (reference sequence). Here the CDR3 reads CSASTGGTEAFF. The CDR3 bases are TGCAGTGCTTCGACAGGGGGGACTGAAGCTTTCTTT.

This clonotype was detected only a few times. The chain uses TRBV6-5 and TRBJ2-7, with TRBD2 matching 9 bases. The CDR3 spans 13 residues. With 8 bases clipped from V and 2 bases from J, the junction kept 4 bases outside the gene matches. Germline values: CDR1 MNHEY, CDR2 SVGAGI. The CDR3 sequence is CASGLAGPYEQYF. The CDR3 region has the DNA TGTGCCAGCGGGCTAGCGGGGCCCTACGAGCAGTACTTC.

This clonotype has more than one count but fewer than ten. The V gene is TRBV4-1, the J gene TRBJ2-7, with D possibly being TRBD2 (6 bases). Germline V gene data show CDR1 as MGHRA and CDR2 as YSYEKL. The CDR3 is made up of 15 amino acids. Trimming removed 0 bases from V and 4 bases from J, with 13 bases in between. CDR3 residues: CASSQEGGFVYEQYF. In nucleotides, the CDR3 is TGCGCCAGCAGCCAAGAGGGGGGTTTCGTATACGAGCAGTACTTC.

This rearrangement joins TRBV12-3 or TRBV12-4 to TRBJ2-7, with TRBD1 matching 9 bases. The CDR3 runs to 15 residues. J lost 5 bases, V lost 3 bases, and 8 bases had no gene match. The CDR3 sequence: CASSFDRGRKDEQYF. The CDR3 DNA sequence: TGTGCCAGCAGTTTCGACAGGGGGAGGAAGGACGAGCAGTACTTC.

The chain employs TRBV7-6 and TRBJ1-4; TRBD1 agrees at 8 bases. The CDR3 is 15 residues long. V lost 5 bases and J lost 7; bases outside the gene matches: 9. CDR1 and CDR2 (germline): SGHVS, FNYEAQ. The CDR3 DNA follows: TGTGCCAGCAGCCCAGACAGGGGCGAAGGTGAAAAACTGTTTTTT. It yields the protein CASSPDRGEGEKLFF.

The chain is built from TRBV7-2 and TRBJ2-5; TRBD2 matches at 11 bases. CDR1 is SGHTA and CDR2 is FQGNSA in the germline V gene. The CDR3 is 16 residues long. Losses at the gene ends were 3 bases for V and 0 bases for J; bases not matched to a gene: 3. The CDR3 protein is CASSFLAGGHQETQYF. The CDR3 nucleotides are TGTGCCAGCAGCTTCTTAGCGGGGGGGCACCAAGAGACCCAGTACTTC.

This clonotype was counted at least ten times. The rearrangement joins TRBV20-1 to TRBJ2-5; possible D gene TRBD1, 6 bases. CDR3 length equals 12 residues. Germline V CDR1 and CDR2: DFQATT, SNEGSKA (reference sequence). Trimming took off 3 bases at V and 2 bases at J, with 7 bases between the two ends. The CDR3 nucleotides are TGCAGTGCTAGGGACAGTCAAGAGACCCAGTACTTC. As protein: CSARDSQETQYF.

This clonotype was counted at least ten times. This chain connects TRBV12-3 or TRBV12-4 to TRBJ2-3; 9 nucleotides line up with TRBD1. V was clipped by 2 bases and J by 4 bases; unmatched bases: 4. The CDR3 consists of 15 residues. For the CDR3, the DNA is TGTGCCAGCAGTTTATCGGACAGGGGCCCAGATACGCAGTATTTT. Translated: CASSLSDRGPDTQYF.

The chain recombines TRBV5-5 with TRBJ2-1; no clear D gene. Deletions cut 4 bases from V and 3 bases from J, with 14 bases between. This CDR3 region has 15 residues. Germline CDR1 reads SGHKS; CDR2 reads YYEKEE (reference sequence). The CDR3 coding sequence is TGTGCCAGCAGCCCCCGTTCCGGCCTCTACAATGAGCAGTTCTTC. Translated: CASSPRSGLYNEQFF.